This TCR beta chain was sequenced in a study of control samples from healthy donors and cancer patients (dated by TCRdb to the early 2020s). Points on this clone: Its antigen is currently not known. No base quality information exists; no much larger clone differs at one position.

Libraries were built with the immunoSEQ multiplex PCR assay. TCRdb mirrors the immuneACCESS table, restricted to in-frame sequences. Some clones are absent from its copies; in checked studies, under half trace to an unresolved V gene, and the reason for the others is unknown. The sample data list hundreds of thousands of clones, and 80% to 95% of these were observed just once. Of the sample, 5% to 8% falls within the top ten clones. Per the germline V gene, SGHVS is the CDR1 and FQNEAQ is the CDR2. Trimming removed 0 bases from V and 7 bases from J, leaving 13 bases between the germline ends. The CDR3 sequence holds 15 residues, the cysteine and phenylalanine included. Only the CDR3 DNA is retained, 45 bases long and in frame from the first base.

The source is a middle-aged man with head and neck cancer. The rearranged segments are TRBV7-8 and TRBJ1-5; the best D guess is TRBD1, with 6 bases matching. The sample was PBMCs. CDR3 loop: CASSLARGAYQPQHF. The sequenced DNA: TGTGCCAGCAGCTTAGCGCGGGGGGCTTACCAGCCCCAGCATTTT.